These 9 T cell receptor beta chains came from one sample sequenced in a study of identical twins. MiXCR, run by TCRdb on the 5' RACE reads, gives a single entry per CDR3 protein. The sample has hundreds of thousands of distinct CDR3 sequences, around 12% seen once. These data also featured in a second study, about yellow fever vaccine responses in identical twins.

Sequenced input: CD8+ T cells sorted from blood. These receptor sequences come from a woman under 30 in good health.

This clonotype was found a few times. The V and J genes are TRBV5-8 and TRBJ2-7; 8 bases fit TRBD2. J gave up 2 bases and V 2 bases, and 12 bases lay outside the gene matches. Germline CDR1 SGHTS, CDR2 YDEGEE. This CDR3 is built from 17 residues. This chain's CDR3 is CASSFYNPYSGTYEQYF. Written as DNA, the CDR3 is TGTGCCAGCAGCTTTTACAATCCCTATAGCGGGACCTACGAGCAGTACTTC.

This clonotype is a singleton in its sample. The chain carries TRBV2 and TRBJ2-7, with 8 positions matching TRBD1. There are 14 residues in the CDR3. V was clipped by 7 bases and J by 3 bases; unmatched bases: 8. Germline V gene lookup returns CDR1 SNHLY and CDR2 FYNNEI. In nucleotides, the CDR3 is TGTGCCAGCAAGGTGGACAGGGCTGACTACGAGCAGTACGTC. Amino acid sequence: CASKVDRADYEQYV.

This rearrangement joins TRBV28 to TRBJ2-3, with unresolved D. The CDR3 length is 14 residues. V was pared by 3 bases and J by 4 bases, with 11 bases between. The germline V gene has CDR1 MDHEN and CDR2 SYDVKM. This CDR3 is CASSFRHAPDTQYF. The CDR3 region has the DNA TGTGCCAGCAGTTTCAGGCACGCCCCAGATACGCAGTATTTT.

This clonotype was picked up a small number of times. The V gene is TRBV7-9, the J gene TRBJ2-1; no reliable D call. The germline V gene has CDR1 SEHNR and CDR2 FQNEAQ (reference sequence). Trimming left V 1 base short and J 6 bases short, with 19 bases between. CDR3 size: 17 residues. This chain's CDR3 is CASSLVTTAAFGNEQFF. The CDR3 nucleotides read TGTGCCAGCAGCTTAGTTACTACCGCCGCCTTCGGCAATGAGCAGTTCTTC.

This clonotype was counted ten times or more. The genes are TRBV6-4 and TRBJ1-1, with D perhaps TRBD1 (5 bases). This CDR3 contains 14 residues. CDR1 and CDR2 from the germline V gene are MRHNA and SNTAGT. V was shortened by 2 bases and J by 4 bases, with 11 bases between the two germline ends. The CDR3 DNA sequence: TGTGCCAGCAGTGACAGGGGAGAGAGCACTGAAGCTTTCTTT. Amino acids: CASSDRGESTEAFF.

The rearrangement uses TRBV29-1 and TRBJ1-2; D perhaps matches TRBD1 (5 bases). Trimming took 3 bases from V and 3 from J, leaving 14 bases between them. This CDR3 has 14 amino acids. The germline V gene has CDR1 SQVTM and CDR2 ANQGSEA. CDR3 protein: CSVEVFPRDYGYTF. CDR3 nucleotides: TGCAGCGTTGAGGTCTTCCCCAGGGACTATGGCTACACCTTC. Supplemented by reference TRBV29-1 and TRBJ1-2, the full variable domain reads SAVISQKPSRDICQRGTSLTIQCQVDSQVTMMFWYRQQPGQSLTLIATANQGSEATYESGFVIDKFPISRPNLTFSTLTVSNMSPEDSSIYLCSVEVFPRDYGYTFGSGTRLTVV.

V usage is TRBV24-1 and J usage is TRBJ2-1; weak D call: TRBD1 (6 bases). V was shortened by 0 bases and J by 6 bases, with 14 bases between the two germline ends. The CDR3 runs 16 residues. CDR1 and CDR2 (germline): KGHDR, SFDVKD. In nucleotides, the CDR3 is TGTGCCACCAGTGATTTGGCAGGGGATGTAATCAATGAGCAGTTCTTC. It yields the protein CATSDLAGDVINEQFF.

This clonotype came up many times. The chain employs TRBV10-3 and TRBJ2-3; TRBD1 agrees at 8 bases. Germline CDR1 ENHRY, CDR2 SYGVKD. The CDR3 covers 14 residues. V was pared by 6 bases and J by 1 base, with 3 bases of the junction left unmatched. CDR3 sequence (DNA): TGTGCCATCAGGACAGGGGAGGGCACAGATACGCAGTATTTT. This sequence encodes CAIRTGEGTDTQYF.

V gene TRBV6-5 combines with J gene TRBJ2-3, with D possibly TRBD2 on 5 matching bases. The CDR3 covers 11 residues. Trimming left V 4 bases short and J 7 bases short, with 6 bases between. CDR1 MNHEY and CDR2 SVGAGI come from the germline V gene. The CDR3 region has the DNA TGTGCCAGCAGTTCGGGAAATACGCAGTATTTT. This translates into CASSSGNTQYF.